Listed below are T cell receptor beta chains from one sample, sequenced in a study of T cell repertoires in cytomegalovirus infection. Antigens for these TCRs are unknown. From the reads, TCRdb called clonotypes with MiXCR, one entry per CDR3 protein. Seen here are a few hundred thousand distinct CDR3 sequences, 25% to 35% observed once, and the top ten hold around 19%. The specimen comprised cultured PBMCs, sampled from culture after CMV antigen stimulation. The source of these receptors is a human donor in good health (CMV status not recorded). Some clones in this sample may be carry-over from other donors' samples. CDR3s include the opening cysteine and the closing phenylalanine or tryptophan. D genes are given only for firm matches. Rows may omit the clone size; those that give it use once, few, many or a size class.

D: .
V: TRBV28
J: TRBJ1-5
size: few
DNA: TGTGCCAGCAGTTTAGGTCTAATTTCGGCGGCCTATCAGCCCCAGCATTTT
CDR3: CASSLGLISAAYQPQHF

D: TRBD1
V: TRBV6-1
J: TRBJ2-3
size: .
DNA: TGTGCCAGCAGTGCTCGGGACAGGGGTACAGATACGCAGTATTTT
CDR3: CASSARDRGTDTQYF

D: .
V: TRBV11-3
J: TRBJ2-2
size: few
DNA: TGTGCCAGCAGCCGAAAAACCGGGGAGCTGTTTTTT
CDR3: CASSRKTGELFF

D: .
V: TRBV9
J: TRBJ1-3
size: .
DNA: TGTGCCAGCAGCCCCACGGGACAAATTGGAAACACCATATATTTT
CDR3: CASSPTGQIGNTIYF

D: TRBD1
V: TRBV7-2
J: TRBJ2-1
size: many
DNA: TGTGCCAGCAGCTCCCCTACCGGGACAGGGGGGTTAAATGAGCAGTTCTTC
CDR3: CASSSPTGTGGLNEQFF

D: .
V: TRBV6-5
J: TRBJ1-2
size: .
DNA: TGTGCCAGCAGTTACTCATGGGGGGTTGGCTACACCTTC
CDR3: CASSYSWGVGYTF

D: .
V: TRBV11-3
J: TRBJ1-1
size: .
DNA: TGTGCCAGCAGCAAAAGAGCGGGGACTGAAGCTTTCTTT
CDR3: CASSKRAGTEAFF

D: .
V: TRBV29-1
J: TRBJ2-1
size: few
DNA: TGCAGCGCTCCCCGGGGGCTCGAAGAGCAGTTCTTC
CDR3: CSAPRGLEEQFF

D: TRBD2
V: TRBV18
J: TRBJ2-1
size: .
DNA: TGTGCCAGCTCACCACTCATTGGACTAGCGAGCACCAATGAGCAGTTCTTC
CDR3: CASSPLIGLASTNEQFF

D: TRBD1
V: TRBV19
J: TRBJ2-1
size: few
DNA: TGTGCCAGTAGTTGGGACAGGGCTTACAATGAGCAGTTCTTC
CDR3: CASSWDRAYNEQFF

D: .
V: TRBV11-2
J: TRBJ2-7
size: .
DNA: TGTGCCAGCAGCGGGGCCATGAGAGGGACCTACGAGCAGTACTTC
CDR3: CASSGAMRGTYEQYF

D: TRBD1
V: TRBV7-8
J: TRBJ2-5
size: many
DNA: TGTGCCAGCAGCTTAGACAGGGGGCTCGGAGAGACCCAGTACTTC
CDR3: CASSLDRGLGETQYF

D: TRBD1
V: TRBV6-1
J: TRBJ1-1
size: .
DNA: TGTGCCACTTCTACGGGAGGACAGGGGGCGCCGAACACTGAAGCTTTCTTT
CDR3: CATSTGGQGAPNTEAFF

D: .
V: TRBV5-6
J: TRBJ1-2
size: once
DNA: TGTGCCAGCAGCTCGGGGTTCCTTGTTGGCTACACCTTC
CDR3: CASSSGFLVGYTF

D: .
V: TRBV19
J: TRBJ1-1
size: few
DNA: TGTGCCAGTACCACAGGGATGAACACTGAAGCTTTCTTT
CDR3: CASTTGMNTEAFF

D: TRBD1
V: TRBV19
J: TRBJ2-4
size: .
DNA: TGTGCCAGTAGTATCCAGACAGGGGGCTACATTCAGTACTTC
CDR3: CASSIQTGGYIQYF

D: TRBD1
V: TRBV7-2
J: TRBJ2-1
size: many
DNA: TGTGCCAGCAGCTGGCTCGGGACAGGGGAAAATAATGAGCAGTTCTTC
CDR3: CASSWLGTGENNEQFF

D: TRBD1
V: TRBV20-1
J: TRBJ1-3
size: .
DNA: TGCAGTGCGATCTCCGGGACAGGGGCTGGAAACACCATATATTTT
CDR3: CSAISGTGAGNTIYF

D: .
V: TRBV27
J: TRBJ2-3
size: .
DNA: TGTGCCAGCAGACAAAACGGGGCAGATACGCAGTATTTT
CDR3: CASRQNGADTQYF

D: TRBD2
V: TRBV7-8
J: TRBJ2-1
size: .
DNA: TGTGCCAGCAGCTTTCAGCGGGAGGGGGTGTATGAGCAGTTCTTC
CDR3: CASSFQREGVYEQFF

D: TRBD2
V: TRBV12-3/TRBV12-4
J: TRBJ2-3
size: .
DNA: TGTGCCAGTAGCGGGGGGACTAGCACAGATACGCAGTATTTT
CDR3: CASSGGTSTDTQYF

D: .
V: TRBV5-1
J: TRBJ1-2
size: once
DNA: TGCGCCAGCAGCTTGGATTCCAGGGGTAACTATGGCTACACCTTC
CDR3: CASSLDSRGNYGYTF

D: .
V: TRBV6-5
J: TRBJ1-1
size: few
DNA: TGTGCCAGCAGTTACTCGTATGCGGACGGCACTGAAGCTTTCTTT
CDR3: CASSYSYADGTEAFF

D: .
V: TRBV6-2/TRBV6-3
J: TRBJ2-5
size: .
DNA: TGTGCCAGCAGTGGTGACCCCTCGGACCGTGAGACCCAGTACTTC
CDR3: CASSGDPSDRETQYF

D: TRBD1
V: TRBV20-1
J: TRBJ1-2
size: few
DNA: TGCAGTGCGCCCGTGGGACAGAACTATGGCTACACCTTC
CDR3: CSAPVGQNYGYTF

D: .
V: TRBV27
J: TRBJ2-1
size: few
DNA: TGTGCCAGCAGTTTATCGGAAGCCAATGAGCAGTTCTTC
CDR3: CASSLSEANEQFF

D: .
V: TRBV15
J: TRBJ2-2
size: few
DNA: TGTGCCACCAGGGTTAATGATGTCCCCGGGGAGCTGTTTTTT
CDR3: CATRVNDVPGELFF

D: .
V: TRBV6-2/TRBV6-3
J: TRBJ2-3
size: few
DNA: TGTGCCAGCAGTTACTCGCCTAGCAGACTCACAGATACGCAGTATTTT
CDR3: CASSYSPSRLTDTQYF

D: TRBD2
V: TRBV6-1
J: TRBJ2-1
size: .
DNA: TGTGCCAGTTTAGCGGGAAGATTCATCGATGAGCAGTTCTTC
CDR3: CASLAGRFIDEQFF

D: TRBD2
V: TRBV7-4
J: TRBJ2-1
size: few
DNA: TGTGCCAGCAGCTTCCCCCCCGGGACTAGCGGGGATAGCTCCTACAATGAGCAGTTCTTC
CDR3: CASSFPPGTSGDSSYNEQFF

D: TRBD2
V: TRBV7-2
J: TRBJ2-4
size: many
DNA: TGTGCCAGCAGTACTAGCGGGTCTTCCATTCAGTACTTC
CDR3: CASSTSGSSIQYF

D: .
V: TRBV7-2
J: TRBJ2-2
size: .
DNA: TGTGCCAGCAGCTTCCGAAGGGCGAACACCGGGGAGCTGTTTTTT
CDR3: CASSFRRANTGELFF

D: .
V: TRBV20-1
J: TRBJ2-4
size: .
DNA: TGCAGTGTAGGCCTTAAGGCCCCAAACATTCAGTACTTC
CDR3: CSVGLKAPNIQYF

D: .
V: TRBV10-1
J: TRBJ2-2
size: .
DNA: TGCGCCAGCAGTGAGCGTCCTGGGACGGCGAACACCGGGGAGCTGTTTTTT
CDR3: CASSERPGTANTGELFF

D: .
V: TRBV19
J: TRBJ2-7
size: .
DNA: TGTGCCAGTAGTACCGGACCACCTATTTACGAGCAGTACTTC
CDR3: CASSTGPPIYEQYF

D: TRBD1
V: TRBV10-3
J: TRBJ1-1
size: once
DNA: TGTGCCACGAAGGACAGGACGGAGACTGAAGCTTTCTTT
CDR3: CATKDRTETEAFF

D: TRBD1
V: TRBV19
J: TRBJ1-6
size: .
DNA: TGTGCCAGTAGACCGACAGGGAACGGTTCACCCCTCCACTTT
CDR3: CASRPTGNGSPLHF

D: .
V: TRBV7-2
J: TRBJ1-3
size: once
DNA: TGTGCCGCAGAGGGGCGCTCTGGAAACACCATATATTTT
CDR3: CAAEGRSGNTIYF

D: .
V: TRBV6-2/TRBV6-3
J: TRBJ1-2
size: .
DNA: TGTGCCAGCAGTGAGGGGCTCTATGGCTACACCTTC
CDR3: CASSEGLYGYTF

D: TRBD1
V: TRBV5-8
J: TRBJ2-7
size: .
DNA: TGTGCCAGCAGCGACAGGACAGGGTTTACCTACGAGCAGTACTTC
CDR3: CASSDRTGFTYEQYF

D: .
V: TRBV14
J: TRBJ1-4
size: .
DNA: TGTGCCAGCAGCCAAGGAGGAGAATGGGATGAAAAACTGTTTTTT
CDR3: CASSQGGEWDEKLFF

D: .
V: TRBV7-2
J: TRBJ1-3
size: many
DNA: TGTGCCAGCAGCCCGGGGACACTTGGAAACACCATATATTTT
CDR3: CASSPGTLGNTIYF

D: .
V: TRBV5-1
J: TRBJ2-1
size: few
DNA: TGCGCCAGCAGCTTAGCAGCCGAGCTTCGCTACAATGAGCAGTTCTTC
CDR3: CASSLAAELRYNEQFF

D: .
V: TRBV6-6
J: TRBJ2-1
size: .
DNA: TGTGCCAGCAGAGACCCCTTCGGGGGTACCAATGAGCAGTTCTTC
CDR3: CASRDPFGGTNEQFF

D: .
V: TRBV5-1
J: TRBJ2-1
size: .
DNA: TGCGCCAGCAGCCCTCGCCGGGTGTCGTCCTACAATGAGCAGTTCTTC
CDR3: CASSPRRVSSYNEQFF

D: TRBD2
V: TRBV5-7
J: TRBJ2-5
size: few
DNA: TGTGCCAGCAGCAATAGCGGGGGAAAAGAGACCCAGTACTTC
CDR3: CASSNSGGKETQYF

D: TRBD2
V: TRBV20-1
J: TRBJ2-7
size: .
DNA: TGCAGTGCGGGAGGACTAGCGGGAGGTAGGGGGGACTACGAGCAGTACTTC
CDR3: CSAGGLAGGRGDYEQYF

D: .
V: TRBV19
J: TRBJ1-5
size: .
DNA: TGTGCCAGTAGTCCGGTTCCATCAGATCAGCCCCAGCATTTT
CDR3: CASSPVPSDQPQHF

D: .
V: TRBV29-1
J: TRBJ1-5
size: few
DNA: TGCAGCGTTGGTGAAGGGAATCAGCCCCAGCATTTT
CDR3: CSVGEGNQPQHF

D: .
V: TRBV20-1
J: TRBJ2-3
size: .
DNA: TGCAGTGCCAGGAACGGTACGCAGTATTTT
CDR3: CSARNGTQYF

D: TRBD2
V: TRBV19
J: TRBJ2-3
size: once
DNA: TGTGCCAGTACCGATCGCGGGGGGGCGACAGATACGCAGTATTTT
CDR3: CASTDRGGATDTQYF

D: TRBD1
V: TRBV19
J: TRBJ1-2
size: .
DNA: TGTGCCAGTAGTATAGGCCTGGACAGGGAGTATGGCTACACCTTC
CDR3: CASSIGLDREYGYTF

D: .
V: TRBV20-1
J: TRBJ1-3
size: .
DNA: TGCAGTGCGATTGACAGGTTCCTAGGCTCTGGAAACACCATATATTTT
CDR3: CSAIDRFLGSGNTIYF

D: TRBD1
V: TRBV7-8
J: TRBJ2-7
size: few
DNA: TGTGCCAGCAGCGATCGACAGGGGGCGCTTAGGGTGTACGAGCAGTACTTC
CDR3: CASSDRQGALRVYEQYF

D: .
V: TRBV12-3/TRBV12-4
J: TRBJ2-2
size: .
DNA: TGTGCCAGCAGTTTCAATGGAGCGGCGAACACCGGGGAGCTGTTTTTT
CDR3: CASSFNGAANTGELFF

D: .
V: TRBV7-9
J: TRBJ2-1
size: .
DNA: TGTGCCAGCAGCTCCCCATTCCGAGAGCAGTTCTTC
CDR3: CASSSPFREQFF

D: .
V: TRBV12-3/TRBV12-4
J: TRBJ1-1
size: .
DNA: TGTGCCAGCAGTTTCAGAGACAGAGAAGCTTTCTTT
CDR3: CASSFRDREAFF

D: .
V: TRBV5-1
J: TRBJ2-3
size: .
DNA: TGCGCCAGCAGCTTGGCCTCCGGGGATTGGCCGTTGTATTTT
CDR3: CASSLASGDWPLYF

D: .
V: TRBV7-6
J: TRBJ1-2
size: few
DNA: TGTGCCAGCAGCGGGGGAGATGGCTACACCTTC
CDR3: CASSGGDGYTF